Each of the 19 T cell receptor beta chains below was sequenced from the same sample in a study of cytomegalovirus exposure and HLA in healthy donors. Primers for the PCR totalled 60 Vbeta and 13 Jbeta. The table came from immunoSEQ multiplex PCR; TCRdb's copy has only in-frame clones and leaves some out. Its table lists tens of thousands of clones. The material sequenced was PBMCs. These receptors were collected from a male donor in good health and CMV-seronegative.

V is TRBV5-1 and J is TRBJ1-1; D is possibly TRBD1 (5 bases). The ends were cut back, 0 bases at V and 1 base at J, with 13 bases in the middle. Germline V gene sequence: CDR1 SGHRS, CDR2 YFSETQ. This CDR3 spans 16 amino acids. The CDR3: CASSLVPLGGNTEAFF. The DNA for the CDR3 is TGCGCCAGCAGCTTGGTGCCTCTCGGGGGGAACACTGAAGCTTTCTTT.

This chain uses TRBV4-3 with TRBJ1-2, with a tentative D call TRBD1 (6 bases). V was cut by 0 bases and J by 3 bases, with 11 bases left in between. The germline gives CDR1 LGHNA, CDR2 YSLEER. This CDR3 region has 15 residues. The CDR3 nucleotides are TGCGCCAGCAGCCAAGATCGGGGGGCCGACTATGGCTACACCTTC. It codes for CASSQDRGADYGYTF.

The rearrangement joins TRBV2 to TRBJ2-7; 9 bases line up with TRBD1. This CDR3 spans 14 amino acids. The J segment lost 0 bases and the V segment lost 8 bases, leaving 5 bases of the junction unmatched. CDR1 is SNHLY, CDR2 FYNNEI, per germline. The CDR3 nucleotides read TGTGCCAGCCTGGGACAGGGACGCTCCTACGAGCAGTACTTC. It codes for CASLGQGRSYEQYF.

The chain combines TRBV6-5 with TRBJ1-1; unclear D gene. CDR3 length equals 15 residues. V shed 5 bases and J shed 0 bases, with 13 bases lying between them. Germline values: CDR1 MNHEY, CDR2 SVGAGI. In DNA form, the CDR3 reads TGTGCCAGCAGTCCCTCGCGCTCTATGAACACTGAAGCTTTCTTT. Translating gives CASSPSRSMNTEAFF.

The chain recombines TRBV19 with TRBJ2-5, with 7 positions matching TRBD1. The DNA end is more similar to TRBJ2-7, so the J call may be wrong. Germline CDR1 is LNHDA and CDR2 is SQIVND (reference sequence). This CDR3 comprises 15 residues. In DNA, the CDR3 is TGTGCCAGTAGCACCTACGCAGGGGGAGCCTACGAGCAGTACTTC. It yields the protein CASSTYAGGAYEQYF.

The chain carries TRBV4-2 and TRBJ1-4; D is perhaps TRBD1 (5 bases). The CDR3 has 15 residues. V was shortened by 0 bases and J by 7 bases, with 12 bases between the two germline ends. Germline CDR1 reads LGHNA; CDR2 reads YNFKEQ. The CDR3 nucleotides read TGTGCCAGCAGCCAAGAGCGACAGTTGTTTGAAAAACTGTTTTTT. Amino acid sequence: CASSQERQLFEKLFF.

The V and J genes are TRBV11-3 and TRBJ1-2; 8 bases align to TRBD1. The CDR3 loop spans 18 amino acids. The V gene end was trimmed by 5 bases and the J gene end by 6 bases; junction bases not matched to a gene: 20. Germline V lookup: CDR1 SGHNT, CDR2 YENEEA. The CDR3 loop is CASSHKKGQGAFLHGYTF. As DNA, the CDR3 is TGTGCCAGCAGCCATAAAAAGGGGCAGGGGGCTTTCCTGCATGGCTACACCTTC.

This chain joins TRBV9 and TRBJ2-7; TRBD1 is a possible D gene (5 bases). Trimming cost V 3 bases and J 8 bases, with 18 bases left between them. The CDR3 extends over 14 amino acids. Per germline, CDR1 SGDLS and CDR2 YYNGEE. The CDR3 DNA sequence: TGTGCCAGCAGCGATAGGGGAACCCCTACGAAGCAGTACTTC. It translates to CASSDRGTPTKQYF.

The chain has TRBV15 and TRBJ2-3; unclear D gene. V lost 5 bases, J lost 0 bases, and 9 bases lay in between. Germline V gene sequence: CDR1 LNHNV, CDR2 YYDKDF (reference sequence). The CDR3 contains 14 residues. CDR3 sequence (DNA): TGTGCCACCAGCTCGAGGCCTAGCACAGATACGCAGTATTTT. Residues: CATSSRPSTDTQYF.

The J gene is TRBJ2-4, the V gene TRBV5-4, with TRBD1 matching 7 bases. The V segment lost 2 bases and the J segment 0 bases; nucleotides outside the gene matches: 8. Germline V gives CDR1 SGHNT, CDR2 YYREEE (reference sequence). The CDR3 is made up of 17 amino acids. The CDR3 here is CASSFRTGDLAKNIQYF. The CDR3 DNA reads TGTGCCAGCAGCTTCCGAACAGGGGATCTAGCCAAAAACATTCAGTACTTC.

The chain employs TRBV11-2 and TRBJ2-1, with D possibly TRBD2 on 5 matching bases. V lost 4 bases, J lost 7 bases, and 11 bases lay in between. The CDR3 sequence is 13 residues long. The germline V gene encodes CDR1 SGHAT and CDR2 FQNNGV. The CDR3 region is CASSSIGKNEQFF. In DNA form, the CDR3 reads TGTGCCAGCAGCTCGATCGGGAAGAATGAGCAGTTCTTC. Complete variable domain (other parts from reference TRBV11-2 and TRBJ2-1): EAGVAQSPRYKIIEKRQSVAFWCNPISGHATLYWYQQILGQGPKLLIQFQNNGVVDDSQLPKDRFSAERLKGVDSTLKIQPAKLEDSAVYLCASSSIGKNEQFFGPGTRLTVL.

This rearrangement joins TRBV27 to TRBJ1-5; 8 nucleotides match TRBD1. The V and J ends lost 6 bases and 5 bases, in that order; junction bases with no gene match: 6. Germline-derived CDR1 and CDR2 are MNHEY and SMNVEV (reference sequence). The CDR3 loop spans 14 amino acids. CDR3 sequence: CASRRQGRHQPQHF. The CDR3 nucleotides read TGTGCCAGCAGAAGACAGGGGCGCCATCAGCCCCAGCATTTT.

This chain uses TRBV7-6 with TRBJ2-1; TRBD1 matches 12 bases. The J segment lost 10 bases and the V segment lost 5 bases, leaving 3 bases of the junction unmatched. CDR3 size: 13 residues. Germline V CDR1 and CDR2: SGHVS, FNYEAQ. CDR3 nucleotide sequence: TGTGCCAGCAGCGCCGGGACAGGGGGCGAGCAGTTCTTC. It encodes CASSAGTGGEQFF.

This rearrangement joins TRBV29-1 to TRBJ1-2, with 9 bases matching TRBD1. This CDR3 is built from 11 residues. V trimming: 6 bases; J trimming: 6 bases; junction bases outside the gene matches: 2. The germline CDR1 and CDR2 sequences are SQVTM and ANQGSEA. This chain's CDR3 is CSVGQGNGYTF. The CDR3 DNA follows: TGCAGCGTGGGACAGGGAAATGGCTACACCTTC.

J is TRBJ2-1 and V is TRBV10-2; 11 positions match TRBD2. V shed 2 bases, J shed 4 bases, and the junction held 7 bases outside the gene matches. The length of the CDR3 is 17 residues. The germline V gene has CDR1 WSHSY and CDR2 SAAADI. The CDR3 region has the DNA TGCGCCAGCAGTGAGGTAACTAGCGGGAGCAAATACAATGAGCAGTTCTTC. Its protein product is CASSEVTSGSKYNEQFF.

The CDR3 nucleotides read TGTGCCAGCAGCTTAGTCCAGGGGGGCAATCAGCCCCAGCATTTT. This sequence encodes CASSLVQGGNQPQHF. This sequence joins TRBV7-2 and TRBJ1-5; 7 bases agree with TRBD1. There are 15 residues in the CDR3. CDR1 is SGHTA, CDR2 FQGNSA, per germline. Losses at the gene ends were 1 base for V and 2 bases for J; bases not matched to a gene: 2.

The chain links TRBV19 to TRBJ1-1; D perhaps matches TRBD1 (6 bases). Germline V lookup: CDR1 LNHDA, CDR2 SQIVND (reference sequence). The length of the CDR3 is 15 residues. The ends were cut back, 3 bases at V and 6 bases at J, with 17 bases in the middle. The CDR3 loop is CASSMAEVRGAEAFF. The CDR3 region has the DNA TGTGCCAGTAGTATGGCGGAGGTCAGGGGCGCTGAAGCTTTCTTT. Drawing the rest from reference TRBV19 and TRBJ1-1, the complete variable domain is DGGITQSPKYLFRKEGQNVTLSCEQNLNHDAMYWYRQDPGQGLRLIYYSQIVNDFQKGDIAEGYSVSREKKESFPLTVTSAQKNPTAFYLCASSMAEVRGAEAFFGQGTRLTVV.

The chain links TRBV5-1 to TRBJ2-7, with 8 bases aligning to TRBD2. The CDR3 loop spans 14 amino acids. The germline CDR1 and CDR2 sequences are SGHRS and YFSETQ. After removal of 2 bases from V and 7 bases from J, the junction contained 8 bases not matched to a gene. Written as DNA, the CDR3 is TGCGCCAGCAGCTTTGCCAGCGGGAGTGATGAGCAGTACTTC. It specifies CASSFASGSDEQYF.

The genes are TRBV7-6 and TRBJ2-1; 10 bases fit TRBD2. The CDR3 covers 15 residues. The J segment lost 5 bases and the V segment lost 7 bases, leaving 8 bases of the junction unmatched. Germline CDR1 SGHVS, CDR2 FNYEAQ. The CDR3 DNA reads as TGTGCCAGCATCCCCGGGACTAGCGCAGACAATGAGCAGTTCTTC. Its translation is CASIPGTSADNEQFF.